Following are 29 T cell receptor beta chains from one sample sequenced in a study of blood T cell repertoires in COVID-19. Some clones are missing from TCRdb's copy, which holds only in-frame ones; the method was immunoSEQ multiplex PCR. The table has 69,000 or so clones, around 87% seen once; the top ten hold 4% to 6.5%. The sequenced sample consisted of peripheral blood. The receptor set was obtained from a man between 45 and 60 years old with acute or convalescent COVID-19.

V is TRBV6-2 or TRBV6-3 and J is TRBJ2-1, with a possible D match to TRBD2 (7 bases). V lost 2 bases to trimming and J lost 5 bases, with 16 bases between them. The V gene's germline CDR1 is MNHEY and CDR2 SVGEGT. The CDR3 is made up of 16 amino acids. CDR3 region: CASSYPGAGVDNEQFF. The CDR3 nucleotides read TGTGCCAGCAGTTACCCGGGGGCGGGAGTGGACAATGAGCAGTTCTTC.

This rearrangement joins TRBV21-1 to TRBJ1-5; the table's D call, TRBD1, has no DNA check behind it. TRBV21-1 is noted as a pseudogene. The CDR3 spans 20 residues. CDR3 sequence (DNA): TGTGCCAGCAGCAAAGTTTGGCAGGGAAGACGTCCTTATAGCAATCAGCCCCAGCATTTT. Translated, it gives CASSKVWQGRRPYSNQPQHF.

CDR3 loop: CASSSRTGRSYNEQFF. The DNA of the CDR3 is TGTGCCAGCAGCTCGAGGACAGGGAGGTCCTACAATGAGCAGTTCTTC. This rearrangement joins TRBV7-9 to TRBJ2-1, with 8 bases identical to TRBD1. Germline values: CDR1 SEHNR, CDR2 FQNEAQ (reference sequence). V was clipped by 4 bases and J by 1 base; unmatched bases: 6. The CDR3 is made up of 16 amino acids. Using reference TRBV7-9 and TRBJ2-1 for the parts outside the CDR3, the full variable domain is DTGVSQNPRHKITKRGQNVTFRCDPISEHNRLYWYRQTLGQGPEFLTYFQNEAQLEKSRLLSDRFSAERPKGSFSTLEIQRTEQGDSAMYLCASSSRTGRSYNEQFFGPGTRLTVL.

V and J are TRBV10-1 and TRBJ2-2; 10 bases match TRBD1. Germline V CDR1 and CDR2: WNHNN, SYGVQD (reference sequence). This CDR3 has 13 residues. V lost 9 bases, J lost 5 bases, and 3 bases stayed unmatched. CDR3 DNA: TGCGCCAGTTGGGACAGGGGAACCGGGGAGCTGTTTTTT. It is translated as CASWDRGTGELFF.

This rearrangement joins TRBV14 to TRBJ2-5; TRBD2 agrees at 8 bases. V was pared by 2 bases and J by 4 bases, with 9 bases of the junction left unmatched. The CDR3 contains 16 residues. CDR1 is SGHDN, CDR2 FVKESK, per germline. CDR3 amino acids: CASSQMVSGNAETQYF. For the CDR3, the DNA is TGTGCCAGCAGCCAAATGGTTAGCGGGAACGCAGAGACCCAGTACTTC.

The rearrangement joins TRBV6-5 to TRBJ1-2; D unresolved. Trimming stripped 2 bases from V and 5 bases from J, with 15 bases between. Germline assignment: CDR1 MNHEY and CDR2 SVGAGI. This CDR3 has 15 residues. The CDR3 protein is CASSYVAALSYGYTF. CDR3 DNA: TGTGCCAGCAGTTACGTGGCGGCCTTAAGTTATGGCTACACCTTC.

This chain joins TRBV7-6 and TRBJ2-3; weak D call: TRBD2 (5 bases). The CDR3 extends over 15 amino acids. Trimming took off 1 base at V and 0 bases at J, with 8 bases between the two ends. Germline loops: CDR1 SGHVS, CDR2 FNYEAQ. The DNA for the CDR3 is TGTGCCAGCAGCTTAGATCGGGGTAGCACAGATACGCAGTATTTT. It encodes CASSLDRGSTDTQYF.

For this clone: Other DNA variants within this sample encode the same CDR3. This CDR3 is CASRGGPYEQYF. In nucleotides, the CDR3 is TGTGCCAGCAGAGGGGGACCCTACGAGCAGTACTTC. The chain couples TRBV6-5 to TRBJ2-7; tentatively, D is TRBD1 (6 bases). Germline V gene sequence: CDR1 MNHEY, CDR2 SVGAGI. V lost 6 bases and J 2 bases, leaving 8 bases between the germline ends. CDR3 size: 12 residues.

The V gene is TRBV19, the J gene TRBJ1-1; D uncertain. Trimming stripped 7 bases from V and 0 bases from J, with 12 bases between. The germline CDR1 and CDR2 sequences are LNHDA and SQIVND (reference sequence). This CDR3 has 14 amino acids. The DNA for the CDR3 is TGTGCCAGTATTCGGAGCGGGGTGAACACTGAAGCTTTCTTT. This gives the protein CASIRSGVNTEAFF.

The chain combines TRBV29-1 with TRBJ2-3; D gene ambiguous. Trimming stripped 6 bases from V and 3 bases from J, with 7 bases between. CDR1 and CDR2 (germline): SQVTM, ANQGSEA. The length of the CDR3 is 11 residues. The CDR3 reads CSVSTTDTQYF. CDR3 sequence (DNA): TGCAGCGTCTCGACAACAGATACGCAGTATTTT.

The genes are TRBV19 and TRBJ2-7, with TRBD2 matching 9 bases. Per germline, CDR1 LNHDA and CDR2 SQIVND (reference sequence). With V trimmed by 4 bases and J by 1 base, 8 bases remained unmatched. CDR3 length: 16 residues. The CDR3 region has the DNA TGTGCCAGTAGTACCCGAGCGGGAGGCCGATCCTACGAGCAGTACTTC. It translates to CASSTRAGGRSYEQYF.

The genes are TRBV6-5 and TRBJ2-7, with 8 bases aligning to TRBD2. After removal of 4 bases from V and 5 bases from J, the junction contained 10 bases not matched to a gene. Germline assignment: CDR1 MNHEY and CDR2 SVGAGI. The CDR3 loop spans 15 amino acids. The CDR3, as DNA: TGTGCCAGCAGTTCCCCAGGAGCGGGAGCTAACGAGCAGTACTTC. Translation: CASSSPGAGANEQYF.

The CDR3 is CATPWAQNTEAFF. The CDR3, as DNA: TGCGCCACCCCCTGGGCACAGAACACTGAAGCTTTCTTT. The chain recombines TRBV10-1 with TRBJ1-1; D is ambiguous. V was trimmed by 10 bases and J by 1 base, leaving 13 bases between them. CDR3 size: 13 residues. CDR1 and CDR2 (germline): WNHNN, SYGVQD (reference sequence).

The chain has TRBV4-1 and TRBJ1-1; D remains unclear. Germline CDR1 reads MGHRA; CDR2 reads YSYEKL. Trimming left V 3 bases short and J 5 bases short, with 19 bases between. CDR3 length equals 16 residues. CDR3: CASSHIPAQRKTEAFF. In DNA form, the CDR3 reads TGCGCCAGCAGCCACATCCCCGCTCAGAGGAAAACTGAAGCTTTCTTT.

The V and J genes are TRBV24-1 and TRBJ1-1, with TRBD1 as a possible D gene (6 bases). In germline, CDR1 is KGHDR, CDR2 SFDVKD. The CDR3 is 13 residues long. V dropped 2 bases and J dropped 8 bases, with 11 bases sitting between them. In DNA, the CDR3 is TGTGCCACCAGTGATTGGTCAGGGGCCGAAGCTTTCTTT. As protein: CATSDWSGAEAFF.

This clone was counted once. This chain links TRBV7-6 with TRBJ2-7, with D possibly TRBD1 on 5 matching bases. Trimming took off 2 bases at V and 3 bases at J, with 14 bases between the two ends. Germline CDR1 SGHVS, CDR2 FNYEAQ. The CDR3 spans 15 residues. The CDR3 protein is CASSLTDSDVYEQYF. CDR3 DNA sequence: TGTGCCAGCAGCTTAACAGACAGCGACGTCTACGAGCAGTACTTC.

The chain has TRBV5-6 and TRBJ2-5, with TRBD2 as a possible D gene (7 bases). The germline V gene has CDR1 SGHDT and CDR2 YYEEEE. The CDR3 sequence is 14 residues long. Trimming left V 1 base short and J 5 bases short, with 12 bases between. The DNA of the CDR3 is TGTGCCAGCAGCTTGACGGGGGGCACGGAGACCCAGTACTTC. Amino acid sequence: CASSLTGGTETQYF. Based on the CDR3 plus reference TRBV5-6 and TRBJ2-5, the full variable domain is DAGVTQSPTHLIKTRGQQVTLRCSPKSGHDTVSWYQQALGQGPQFIFQYYEEEERQRGNFPDRFSGHQFPNYSSELNVNALLLGDSALYLCASSLTGGTETQYFGPGTRLLVL.

This rearrangement joins TRBV4-3 to TRBJ2-3; TRBD2 is a possible D gene (5 bases). Germline-derived CDR1 and CDR2 are LGHNA and YSLEER. The CDR3 covers 15 residues. Trimming removed 1 base at V and 2 bases at J, with 10 bases between. CDR3: CASSQVSAVTDTQYF. The CDR3 DNA reads as TGCGCCAGCAGCCAAGTATCAGCGGTCACAGATACGCAGTATTTT.

This clone was observed a single time. V and J are TRBV5-5 and TRBJ1-3; D not resolved. The CDR3 is 16 amino acids. The V gene's germline CDR1 is SGHKS and CDR2 YYEKEE (reference sequence). With 0 bases removed from V and 0 bases from J, the gap between germline ends came to 10 bases. As DNA, the CDR3 is TGTGCCAGCAGCTTGGTGGGCCGGTTCTCTGGAAACACCATATATTTT. Translation gives CASSLVGRFSGNTIYF.

The V call is TRBV5-1, the J call TRBJ2-1; 8 bases map to TRBD2. V lost 0 bases to trimming and J lost 7 bases; unmatched junction nucleotides: 9. The CDR3 length is 16 residues. Germline loops: CDR1 SGHRS, CDR2 YFSETQ. This CDR3 reads CASSLAPGLVQNEQFF. The CDR3 bases are TGCGCCAGCAGCTTGGCCCCGGGACTAGTGCAAAATGAGCAGTTCTTC.

This chain joins TRBV24-1 and TRBJ2-3; TRBD2 is a possible D gene (5 bases). Trimming shortened V by 2 bases and J by 4 bases, and 12 bases separated the two germline ends. This CDR3 comprises 15 residues. Germline CDR1 is KGHDR and CDR2 is SFDVKD. The CDR3 region has the DNA TGTGCCACCAGTGATTCCGACGGACTTTCAGATACGCAGTATTTT. Protein: CATSDSDGLSDTQYF.

The chain links TRBV7-2 to TRBJ2-1; a possible D gene is TRBD2 (6 bases). V shed 0 bases and J shed 8 bases, with 20 bases lying between them. The germline V gene encodes CDR1 SGHTA and CDR2 FQGNSA. The CDR3 has 17 amino acids. CDR3 in amino acids: CASSLAGGLAKVYEQFF. The CDR3 nucleotides are TGTGCCAGCAGCTTAGCGGGCGGGCTAGCGAAAGTCTATGAGCAGTTCTTC.

The chain joins TRBV27 to TRBJ1-5; 9 nucleotides align to TRBD1. The CDR3 is 15 amino acids. Per germline, CDR1 MNHEY and CDR2 SMNVEV (reference sequence). Germline trimming cut 5 bases from V and 5 bases from J; bases unmatched to any gene: 7. The CDR3 spells CASSPGQGLYQPQHF. The CDR3 DNA follows: TGTGCCAGCAGTCCGGGACAGGGACTATATCAGCCCCAGCATTTT.

Comment on this clone: The junction and the germline gene differ at one end; a read error may be behind it. This chain uses TRBV7-8 with TRBJ1-5; 8 nucleotides align to TRBD1. The CDR3 runs to 14 residues. The germline CDR1 and CDR2 sequences are SGHVS and FQNEAQ. The CDR3 coding sequence is TGTGCCAGCAGCCTAGCAGGGGGCGATCAGCCCCAGCATTTT. Protein: CASSLAGGDQPQHF.

This clone was seen a few times. This chain connects TRBV5-4 to TRBJ1-2, with TRBD1 matching 10 bases. CDR1 SGHNT and CDR2 YYREEE come from the germline V gene (reference sequence). The ends lost 0 bases at V and 5 bases at J; junction bases unmatched: 4. The CDR3 extends over 15 amino acids. CDR3 sequence (DNA): TGTGCCAGCAGCTTGGCCGGGACAGGGGTTTATGGCTACACCTTC. It yields the protein CASSLAGTGVYGYTF. Full variable domain (rest looked up from reference TRBV5-4 and TRBJ1-2): ETGVTQSPTHLIKTRGQQVTLRCSSQSGHNTVSWYQQALGQGPQFIFQYYREEENGRGNFPPRFSGLQFPNYSSELNVNALELDDSALYLCASSLAGTGVYGYTFGSGTRLTVV.

V and J are TRBV5-1 and TRBJ2-7, with 7 bases lining up with TRBD1. J lost 3 bases, V lost 6 bases, and 12 bases had no gene match. Germline-derived CDR1 and CDR2 are SGHRS and YFSETQ. The CDR3 spans 15 residues. The CDR3 DNA reads TGCGCCAGCACCAAGACGACAGGGAGTGGCTACGAGCAGTACTTC. Translating gives CASTKTTGSGYEQYF. Full variable domain (missing parts from reference TRBV5-1 and TRBJ2-7): KAGVTQTPRYLIKTRGQQVTLSCSPISGHRSVSWYQQTPGQGLQFLFEYFSETQRNKGNFPGRFSGRQFSNSRSEMNVSTLELGDSALYLCASTKTTGSGYEQYFGPGTRLTVT.

The V call is TRBV5-6, the J call TRBJ1-2; 11 bases line up with TRBD1. With V trimmed by 4 bases and J by 4 bases, 3 bases remained unmatched. The CDR3 runs 14 residues. Germline loops: CDR1 SGHDT, CDR2 YYEEEE. The CDR3 nucleotides read TGTGCCAGCAGCGGGGACAGGGGGACCTATGGCTACACCTTC. This sequence encodes CASSGDRGTYGYTF.

This clone was observed a single time. CDR3 amino acids: CASSYQAESDTQYF. The DNA of the CDR3 is TGTGCCAGCAGCTACCAAGCGGAGTCAGATACGCAGTATTTT. The rearrangement joins TRBV5-8 to TRBJ2-3, with a weak D call TRBD2 (5 bases). The germline CDR1 and CDR2 sequences are SGHTS and YDEGEE. Trimming took off 3 bases at V and 4 bases at J, with 12 bases between the two ends. There are 14 residues in the CDR3. The full variable domain, its missing parts supplied by reference TRBV5-8 and TRBJ2-3, is EAGVTQSPTHLIKTRGQQATLRCSPISGHTSVYWYQQALGLGLQFLLWYDEGEERNRGNFPPRFSGRQFPNYSSELNVNALELEDSALYLCASSYQAESDTQYFGPGTRLTVL.

A single count supports this clone. The rearrangement joins TRBV6-5 to TRBJ2-1; 7 bases are a match to TRBD1. J was trimmed by 3 bases and V by 1 base; bases with no gene match: 3. The CDR3 is 15 amino acids. Germline CDR1 reads MNHEY; CDR2 reads SVGAGI. This CDR3 is CASSYFQGVYNEQFF. The CDR3 nucleotides are TGTGCCAGCAGTTACTTCCAGGGGGTCTACAATGAGCAGTTCTTC.